Below, 31 T cell receptor beta chains from the same sample are listed, as sequenced in a study of T cells after yellow fever vaccination. MiXCR, run by TCRdb on the 5' RACE reads, gives a single entry per CDR3 protein. The sample contains around 310,000 distinct CDR3 sequences, 8.5% to 9% of which appear only once. Sequenced here: PBMCs, sampled on the day of the first yellow fever vaccination. The receptors were gathered from a man younger than 35 who received the YFV17D yellow fever vaccine.

This clonotype was observed a few times. Here the CDR3 reads CASSPGQGHTEAFF. In nucleotides, the CDR3 is TGTGCCAGCTCACCCGGACAGGGTCACACTGAAGCTTTCTTT. The chain combines TRBV18 with TRBJ1-1, with TRBD1 identical over 8 bases. After removal of 3 bases from V and 3 bases from J, the junction contained 3 bases not matched to a gene. The CDR3 is made up of 14 amino acids. Germline loops: CDR1 KGHSH, CDR2 LQKENI.

J is TRBJ2-7 and V is TRBV20-1; D unclear. Trimming took 6 bases from V and 1 from J, leaving 13 bases between them. CDR3 length equals 13 residues. Germline CDR1 and CDR2: DFQATT and SNEGSKA (reference sequence). CDR3 loop: CSAETTRSYEQYF. CDR3 in DNA: TGCAGTGCAGAAACCACTCGGTCCTACGAGCAGTACTTC.

V is TRBV4-1 and J is TRBJ2-5; weak D call: TRBD2 (5 bases). Trimming took off 3 bases at V and 0 bases at J, with 14 bases between the two ends. The CDR3 is made up of 16 amino acids. The germline V gene has CDR1 MGHRA and CDR2 YSYEKL. Here the CDR3 DNA reads TGCGCCAGCAGCCAGACCCTTTCGGACTACCAAGAGACCCAGTACTTC. As protein: CASSQTLSDYQETQYF.

This clonotype was observed at least ten times. The rearrangement uses TRBV5-6 and TRBJ2-5; 8 bases agree with TRBD1. CDR1 SGHDT and CDR2 YYEEEE come from the germline V gene. Losses at the gene ends were 3 bases for V and 7 bases for J; bases not matched to a gene: 8. This CDR3 is built from 14 residues. The CDR3 bases are TGTGCCAGCAGCTCGGATACAGGGGGGTCGACCCAGTACTTC. This sequence encodes CASSSDTGGSTQYF.

The table lists this clonotype with a few counts. The chain links TRBV6-2 or TRBV6-3 to TRBJ2-1; 14 bases map to TRBD2. Germline assignment: CDR1 MNHEY and CDR2 SVGEGT. The CDR3 is made up of 18 amino acids. Unmatched junction bases numbered 8, after V lost 4 bases and J lost 3 bases. In nucleotides, the CDR3 is TGTGCCAGCAGTTTGCAGACTAGCGGGGGGGCAAACTACAATGAGCAGTTCTTC. Protein: CASSLQTSGGANYNEQFF.

The CDR3 spells CASSYSGPGRGYEQYF. The CDR3 nucleotides read TGTGCCAGCAGTTACTCGGGTCCAGGGAGAGGCTACGAGCAGTACTTC. The chain joins TRBV6-5 to TRBJ2-7; D assignment may be TRBD1 or TRBD2 (5 bases each). This CDR3 spans 16 amino acids. Germline V CDR1 and CDR2: MNHEY, SVGAGI. The V and J ends lost 0 bases and 3 bases respectively, with 15 bases between them.

The J gene is TRBJ1-4, the V gene TRBV28; unclear D gene. Trimming shortened V by 2 bases and J by 7 bases, and 14 bases separated the two germline ends. Germline lookup yields CDR1 MDHEN and CDR2 SYDVKM. The CDR3 consists of 15 residues. The CDR3 nucleotides read TGTGCCAGCAGTTTAGTAGCGGCGGGAGGTGAAAAACTGTTTTTT. As protein: CASSLVAAGGEKLFF.

This clonotype was observed at least ten times. The chain recombines TRBV4-2 with TRBJ2-5; maybe TRBD2 (6 bases). Deletions cut 0 bases from V and 1 base from J, with 12 bases between. The CDR3 runs 16 residues. In germline, CDR1 is LGHNA, CDR2 YNFKEQ. The CDR3 region is CASSQEGLGGQETQYF. As DNA, the CDR3 is TGTGCCAGCAGCCAAGAAGGACTGGGGGGCCAAGAGACCCAGTACTTC.

The J gene is TRBJ1-4, the V gene TRBV6-5; D may be TRBD1 (5 bases). V was clipped by 4 bases and J by 8 bases, with 17 bases between them. There are 15 residues in the CDR3. Germline values: CDR1 MNHEY, CDR2 SVGAGI. The DNA for the CDR3 is TGTGCCAGCAGTTCCTTCGAGGGGCTTGGAGAAAAACTGTTTTTT. It codes for CASSSFEGLGEKLFF.

This clonotype was found many times. The V and J genes are TRBV4-1 and TRBJ2-6; D not certain. The CDR3 runs 13 residues. CDR1 MGHRA and CDR2 YSYEKL come from the germline V gene. Trimming took off 0 bases at V and 13 bases at J, with 10 bases between the two ends. CDR3 amino acids: CASSQEPHRVLTF. The CDR3 DNA sequence: TGCGCCAGCAGCCAAGAACCGCACCGGGTCCTGACTTTC.

The sample holds a few counts of this clonotype. J is TRBJ2-5 and V is TRBV21-1; the DNA was not used to check the table's D call, TRBD1. TRBV21-1 is a recognized pseudogene. This CDR3 comprises 14 residues. The CDR3 coding sequence is TGTGCCAGCCGCAAAAGGACAGAGCAAGAGACCCAGTACTTC. Translation: CASRKRTEQETQYF.

This clonotype was seen repeatedly, ten times or more. V and J are TRBV6-5 and TRBJ2-3, with D perhaps matching TRBD2 (6 bases). V shed 2 bases and J shed 0 bases, with 6 bases lying between them. Germline CDR1 and CDR2: MNHEY and SVGAGI. There are 14 residues in the CDR3. In nucleotides, the CDR3 is TGTGCCAGCAGTTACCTAGCGAGCACAGATACGCAGTATTTT. Translating gives CASSYLASTDTQYF.

The V and J genes are TRBV7-2 and TRBJ2-6; D is unclear. Germline CDR1 and CDR2: SGHTA and FQGNSA. V lost 11 bases to trimming and J lost 0 bases, with 11 bases between them. This CDR3 has 14 amino acids. CDR3 sequence (DNA): TGTGCCGGAAGTGGGGACTCTGGGGCCAACGTCCTGACTTTC. It specifies CAGSGDSGANVLTF. Full variable domain (missing parts from reference TRBV7-2 and TRBJ2-6): GAGVSQSPSNKVTEKGKDVELRCDPISGHTALYWYRQSLGQGLEFLIYFQGNSAPDKSGLPSDRFSAERTGGSVSTLTIQRTQQEDSAVYLCAGSGDSGANVLTFGAGSRLTVL.

The chain uses TRBV18 and TRBJ2-6; a weak D match, TRBD1 (6 bases). Trimming removed 5 bases from V and 0 bases from J, with 14 bases in between. The CDR3 runs to 17 residues. The germline gives CDR1 KGHSH, CDR2 LQKENI. CDR3 bases: TGTGCCAGCTCAACCGGACAGTCCGGCTCTGGGGCCAACGTCCTGACTTTC. Its protein is CASSTGQSGSGANVLTF.

This clonotype showed up many times. The chain combines TRBV20-1 with TRBJ2-5; 7 bases fit TRBD2. V shed 1 base and J 4 bases; nucleotides not matched to a gene: 6. The CDR3 runs to 14 residues. Germline-derived CDR1 and CDR2 are DFQATT and SNEGSKA (reference sequence). The CDR3 region is CSARVGRVTETQYF. The CDR3 DNA sequence: TGCAGTGCTAGAGTTGGGAGGGTCACAGAGACCCAGTACTTC.

This rearrangement joins TRBV4-3 to TRBJ1-1; perhaps TRBD1 as D (6 bases). Germline V gene data show CDR1 as LGHNA and CDR2 as YSLEER. Trimming shortened V by 8 bases and J by 1 base, and 17 bases separated the two germline ends. CDR3 length: 15 residues. The CDR3 here is CASREGEWRNTEAFF. CDR3 nucleotides: TGCGCCAGCCGAGAGGGGGAGTGGAGGAACACTGAAGCTTTCTTT.

This chain connects TRBV29-1 to TRBJ1-1; possibly TRBD1 for D (5 bases). Germline V gene lookup returns CDR1 SQVTM and CDR2 ANQGSEA. Trimming pared 3 bases from V and 4 bases from J, leaving 9 bases between. The CDR3 runs 12 residues. CDR3 sequence reads: CSVDSGGTEAFF. The CDR3, as DNA: TGCAGCGTTGATTCGGGGGGCACTGAAGCTTTCTTT.

This clonotype is a singleton in its sample. A junction boundary mismatches the germline segment, possibly from a read error. The V and J genes are TRBV4-1 and TRBJ1-2; D is ambiguous. The CDR3 sequence is 15 residues long. CDR1 is MGHRA, CDR2 YSYEKL, per germline. In nucleotides, the CDR3 is TGCGCCAGCAGCCAAGATGAACGCAAGGCGTATGGCCACACCTTC. Its protein product is CASSQDERKAYGHTF.

V usage is TRBV27 and J usage is TRBJ2-1; TRBD1 might be the D (6 bases). Trimming took off 5 bases at V and 0 bases at J, with 20 bases between the two ends. This CDR3 has 18 amino acids. The germline gives CDR1 MNHEY, CDR2 SMNVEV (reference sequence). The CDR3 region has the DNA TGTGCCAGCAGTCCGGGTCCGGGACACAGGCCCTCCTACAATGAGCAGTTCTTC. Translation gives CASSPGPGHRPSYNEQFF.

The chain carries TRBV27 and TRBJ1-2, with a tentative D call TRBD1 (5 bases). CDR1 and CDR2 from the germline V gene are MNHEY and SMNVEV (reference sequence). The CDR3 spans 15 residues. Trimming stripped 4 bases from V and 6 bases from J, with 18 bases between. CDR3 coding DNA: TGTGCCAGCAGTTGGTCCGGGACGACTGTCGATGGCTACACCTTC. It specifies CASSWSGTTVDGYTF.

This clonotype was detected only a few times. This CDR3 reads CSVALGVGAEAFF. CDR3 DNA sequence: TGCAGCGTTGCGCTAGGGGTAGGGGCTGAAGCTTTCTTT. The chain combines TRBV29-1 with TRBJ1-1, with a tentative D call TRBD1 (5 bases). V was shortened by 4 bases and J by 6 bases, with 15 bases between the two germline ends. Germline V gives CDR1 SQVTM, CDR2 ANQGSEA. The CDR3 runs 13 residues.

This clonotype was seen a handful of times. The rearrangement links TRBV3-1 to TRBJ1-1; D gene unclear. Germline V lookup: CDR1 LGHDT, CDR2 YNNKEL (reference sequence). The V end lost 4 bases, the J end lost 1 base, and 7 bases lay between the germline ends. The CDR3 sequence is 13 residues long. The CDR3 nucleotides read TGTGCCAGCAGCCCGTACAGGAACACTGAAGCTTTCTTT. This translates into CASSPYRNTEAFF.

The J gene is TRBJ2-7, the V gene TRBV7-8; 7 positions match TRBD1. This CDR3 spans 14 amino acids. Germline CDR1 and CDR2: SGHVS and FQNEAQ. With 5 bases clipped from V and 5 bases from J, the junction kept 9 bases outside the gene matches. CDR3 sequence reads: CASSPATGYDEQYV. The CDR3 region has the DNA TGTGCCAGCAGCCCCGCGACAGGGTATGACGAGCAGTACGTC.

The chain links TRBV10-3 to TRBJ1-5; D gene unclear. V dropped 2 bases and J dropped 7 bases, with 15 bases sitting between them. CDR3 length: 15 amino acids. Germline loops: CDR1 ENHRY, CDR2 SYGVKD. CDR3 protein: CAISENVEIGQPQHF. In nucleotides, the CDR3 is TGTGCCATCAGTGAGAATGTGGAGATTGGGCAGCCCCAGCATTTT.

This clonotype has at least ten counts. The rearrangement joins TRBV11-2 to TRBJ2-7, with D perhaps TRBD1 (5 bases). The V gene's germline CDR1 is SGHAT and CDR2 FQNNGV. The CDR3 consists of 13 residues. V gave up 10 bases and J gave up 0 bases, with 13 bases separating them. CDR3 nucleotides: TGTGCCACCAAAGACAGAAGCTCCTACGAGCAGTACGTC. Residues: CATKDRSSYEQYV.

This clonotype was detected a few times. V and J are TRBV7-3 and TRBJ2-1; TRBD2 matches at 7 bases. CDR3 size: 14 residues. CDR1 SGHTA and CDR2 FQGTGA come from the germline V gene. V lost 6 bases to trimming and J lost 10 bases; unmatched junction nucleotides: 12. In DNA, the CDR3 is TGTGCCAGCAGGACCGGCCCCGGGGGGTTGGAGCAGTTCTTC. Residues: CASRTGPGGLEQFF.

This clonotype was recorded a few times. The V and J genes are TRBV7-2 and TRBJ2-5; D ambiguous. The CDR3 sequence is 13 residues long. Trimming took off 1 base at V and 2 bases at J, with 5 bases between the two ends. Germline CDR1 SGHTA, CDR2 FQGNSA. CDR3 sequence (DNA): TGTGCCAGCAGCTTAGACTGGCAAGAGACCCAGTACTTC. The encoded protein is CASSLDWQETQYF.

As to this clonotype: This may arise from a read error, as a much more abundant clone is one base away. The rearrangement links TRBV3-1 to TRBJ2-1, with 9 bases fitting TRBD1. Germline assignment: CDR1 LGHDT and CDR2 YNNKEL (reference sequence). This CDR3 comprises 15 residues. The CDR3 reads CTSSQAGQGGNEQFF. The CDR3 region has the DNA TGTACCAGCAGCCAAGCGGGACAGGGCGGCAATGAGCAGTTCTTC.

This clonotype was found a few times. The rearrangement links TRBV20-1 to TRBJ1-2, with D perhaps TRBD1 (6 bases). CDR1 DFQATT and CDR2 SNEGSKA come from the germline V gene (reference sequence). V lost 6 bases and J lost 8, with 13 bases in between. The CDR3 loop spans 11 amino acids. The CDR3 region has the DNA TGCAGTGCCAGGGGCGGGTCAGGCTACACCTTC. Translating it yields CSARGGSGYTF.

This clonotype was found a few times. The genes are TRBV7-9 and TRBJ2-4; 7 nucleotides align to TRBD1. Germline CDR1 reads SEHNR; CDR2 reads FQNEAQ (reference sequence). There are 15 residues in the CDR3. After removal of 1 base from V and 4 bases from J, the junction contained 4 bases not matched to a gene. CDR3 in DNA: TGTGCCAGCAGCTTAGTCCCGGGACAGAAAAACATTCAGTACTTC. This translates into CASSLVPGQKNIQYF.

The rearrangement links TRBV10-3 to TRBJ2-1, with 8 nucleotides matching TRBD2. From germline, CDR1 is ENHRY and CDR2 SYGVKD. The CDR3 sequence is 13 residues long. Trimming removed 5 bases from V and 6 bases from J; junction bases left unmatched: 3. This CDR3 is CAISSGGRNEQFF. In nucleotides, the CDR3 is TGTGCCATCAGTAGCGGGGGCCGCAATGAGCAGTTCTTC.